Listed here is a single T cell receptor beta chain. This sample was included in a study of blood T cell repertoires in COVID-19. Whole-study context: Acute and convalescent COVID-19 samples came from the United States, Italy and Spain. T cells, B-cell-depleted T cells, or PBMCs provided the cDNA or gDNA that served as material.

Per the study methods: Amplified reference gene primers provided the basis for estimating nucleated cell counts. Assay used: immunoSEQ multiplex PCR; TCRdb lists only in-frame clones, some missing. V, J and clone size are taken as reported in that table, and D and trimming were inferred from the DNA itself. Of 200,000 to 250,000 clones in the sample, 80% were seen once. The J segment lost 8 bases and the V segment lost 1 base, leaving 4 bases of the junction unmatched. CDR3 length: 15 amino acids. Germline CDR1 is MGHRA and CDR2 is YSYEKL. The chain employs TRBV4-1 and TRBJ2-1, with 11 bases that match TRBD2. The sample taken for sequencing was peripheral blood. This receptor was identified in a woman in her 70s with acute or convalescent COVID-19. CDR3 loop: CASSQALAGGDEQFF. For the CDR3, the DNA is TGCGCCAGCAGCCAAGCCCTAGCGGGAGGTGATGAGCAGTTCTTC.